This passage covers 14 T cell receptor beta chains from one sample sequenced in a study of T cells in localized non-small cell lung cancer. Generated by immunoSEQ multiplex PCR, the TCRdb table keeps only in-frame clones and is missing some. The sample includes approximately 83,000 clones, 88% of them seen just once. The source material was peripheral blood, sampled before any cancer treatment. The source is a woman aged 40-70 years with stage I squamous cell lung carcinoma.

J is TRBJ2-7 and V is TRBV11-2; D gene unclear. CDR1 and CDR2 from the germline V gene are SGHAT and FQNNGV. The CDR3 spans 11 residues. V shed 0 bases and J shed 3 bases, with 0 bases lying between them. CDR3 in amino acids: CASSLDYEQYF. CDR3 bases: TGTGCCAGCAGCTTAGACTACGAGCAGTACTTC.

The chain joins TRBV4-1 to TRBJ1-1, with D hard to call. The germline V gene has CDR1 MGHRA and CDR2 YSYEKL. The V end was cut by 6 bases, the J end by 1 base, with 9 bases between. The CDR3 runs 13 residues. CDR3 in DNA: TGCGCCAGCAGGTTGACTGGGAACACTGAAGCTTTCTTT. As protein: CASRLTGNTEAFF.

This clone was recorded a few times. CDR3 sequence (DNA): TGTGCCAGTAGTTTCACGAACACTGAAGCTTTCTTT. Translating it yields CASSFTNTEAFF. This chain connects TRBV19 to TRBJ1-1; D is unresolved. CDR1 and CDR2 from the germline V gene are LNHDA and SQIVND (reference sequence). CDR3 length: 12 residues. The V gene lost 5 bases and the J gene lost 1 base, with 5 bases spanning the gap.

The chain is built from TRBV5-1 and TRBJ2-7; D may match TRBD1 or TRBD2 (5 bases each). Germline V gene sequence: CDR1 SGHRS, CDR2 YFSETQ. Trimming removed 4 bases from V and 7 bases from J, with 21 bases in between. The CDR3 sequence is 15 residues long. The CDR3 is CASSPGTRKVEEQYF. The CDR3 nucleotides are TGCGCCAGCAGCCCGGGGACGAGGAAGGTCGAGGAGCAGTACTTC. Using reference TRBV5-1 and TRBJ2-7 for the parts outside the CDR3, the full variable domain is KAGVTQTPRYLIKTRGQQVTLSCSPISGHRSVSWYQQTPGQGLQFLFEYFSETQRNKGNFPGRFSGRQFSNSRSEMNVSTLELGDSALYLCASSPGTRKVEEQYFGPGTRLTVT.

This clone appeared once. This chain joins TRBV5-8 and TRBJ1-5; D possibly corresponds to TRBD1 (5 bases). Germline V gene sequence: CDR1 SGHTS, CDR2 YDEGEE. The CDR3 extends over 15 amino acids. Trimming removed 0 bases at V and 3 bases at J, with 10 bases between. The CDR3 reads CASSLGGPVNQPQHF. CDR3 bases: TGTGCCAGCAGCTTGGGGGGACCGGTCAATCAGCCCCAGCATTTT.

Here the CDR3 reads CASSLAARGRETQYF. The DNA of the CDR3 is TGTGCCAGCAGCTTAGCGGCCAGGGGGAGAGAGACCCAGTACTTC. V gene TRBV7-2 combines with J gene TRBJ2-5; the match to TRBD1 covers 7 bases. The ends lost 0 bases at V and 4 bases at J; junction bases unmatched: 5. Germline assignment: CDR1 SGHTA and CDR2 FQGNSA. CDR3 size: 15 residues.

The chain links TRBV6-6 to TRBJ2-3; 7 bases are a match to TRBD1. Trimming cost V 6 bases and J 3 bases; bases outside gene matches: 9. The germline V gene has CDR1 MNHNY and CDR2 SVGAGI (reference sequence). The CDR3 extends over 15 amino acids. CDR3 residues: CASSRWTGVTDTQYF. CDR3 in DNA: TGTGCCAGCAGCCGATGGACAGGAGTAACAGATACGCAGTATTTT.

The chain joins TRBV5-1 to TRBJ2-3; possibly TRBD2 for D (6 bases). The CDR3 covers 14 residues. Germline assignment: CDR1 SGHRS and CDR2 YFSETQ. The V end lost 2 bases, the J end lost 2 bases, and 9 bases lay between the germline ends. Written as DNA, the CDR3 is TGCGCCAGCAGCTTTTGGGGGGACACAGATACGCAGTATTTT. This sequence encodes CASSFWGDTDTQYF.

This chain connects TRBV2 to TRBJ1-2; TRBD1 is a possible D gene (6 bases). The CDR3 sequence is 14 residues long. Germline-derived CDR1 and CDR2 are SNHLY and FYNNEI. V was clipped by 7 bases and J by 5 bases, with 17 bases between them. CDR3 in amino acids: CASTPQGLGYGYTF. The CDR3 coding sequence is TGTGCCAGCACTCCCCAGGGGTTAGGTTATGGCTACACCTTC.

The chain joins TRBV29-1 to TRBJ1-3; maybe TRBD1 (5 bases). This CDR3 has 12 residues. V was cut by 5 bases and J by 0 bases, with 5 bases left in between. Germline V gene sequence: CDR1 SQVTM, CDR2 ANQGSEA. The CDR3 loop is CSVQGSGNTIYF. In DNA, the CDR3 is TGCAGCGTTCAGGGCTCTGGAAACACCATATATTTT.

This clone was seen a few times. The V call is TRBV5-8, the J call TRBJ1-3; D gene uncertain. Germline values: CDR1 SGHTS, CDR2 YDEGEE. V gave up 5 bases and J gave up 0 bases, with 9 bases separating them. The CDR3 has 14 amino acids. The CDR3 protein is CASSPLNSGNTIYF. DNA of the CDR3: TGTGCCAGCAGTCCACTAAACTCTGGAAACACCATATATTTT.

CDR3 in amino acids: CASSVKGRGEYNEQFF. In DNA form, the CDR3 reads TGTGCCAGCAGTGTAAAGGGGAGGGGGGAATACAATGAGCAGTTCTTC. The genes are TRBV5-4 and TRBJ2-1; possibly TRBD2 for D (7 bases). The CDR3 loop spans 16 amino acids. Germline V gene lookup returns CDR1 SGHNT and CDR2 YYREEE (reference sequence). Trimming took off 5 bases at V and 4 bases at J, with 19 bases between the two ends.

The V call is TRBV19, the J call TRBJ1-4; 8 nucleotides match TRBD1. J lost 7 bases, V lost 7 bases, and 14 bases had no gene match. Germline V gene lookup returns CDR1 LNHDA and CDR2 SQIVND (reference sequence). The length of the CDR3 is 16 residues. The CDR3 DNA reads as TGTGCCAGTACCGTATGGAGGACAGGGTCGGCTGAAAAACTGTTTTTT. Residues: CASTVWRTGSAEKLFF.

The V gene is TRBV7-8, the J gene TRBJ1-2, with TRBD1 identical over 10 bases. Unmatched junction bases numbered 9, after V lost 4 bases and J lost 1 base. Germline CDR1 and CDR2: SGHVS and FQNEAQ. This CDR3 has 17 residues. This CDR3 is CASSSGGTGDFNYGYTF. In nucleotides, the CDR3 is TGTGCCAGCAGCTCCGGGGGGACAGGGGACTTTAACTATGGCTACACCTTC.